These T cell receptor beta chains were read from a single sample in a study of control samples from healthy donors and cancer patients. The repertoire was sequenced with immunoSEQ multiplex PCR; TCRdb's copy has only in-frame clones and lacks some. The table for this sample gives roughly 200,000 clones. The sample consisted of blood. The receptors come from a woman younger than 45 in good health. Both conserved end residues are part of each CDR3. A D gene is named only where the DNA matches it firmly.

v_call: TRBV11-3
j_call: TRBJ2-2
d_call: TRBD1
cdr3_nt: TGTGCCAGCAGCTTAGTTATGGGAACAGGGGTCACCGGGGAGCTGTTTTTT
cdr3_aa: CASSLVMGTGVTGELFF

v_call: TRBV4-1
j_call: TRBJ2-7
d_call: TRBD1
cdr3_nt: TGCGCCAGCAGCGGACGGACAGGGGGCGGCTACGAGCAGTACTTC
cdr3_aa: CASSGRTGGGYEQYF

v_call: TRBV18
j_call: TRBJ2-1
d_call: -
cdr3_nt: TGTGCCAGCTCACCTATAAGACAGACAGGGCGGGATAATGAGCAGTTCTTC
cdr3_aa: CASSPIRQTGRDNEQFF

v_call: TRBV27
j_call: TRBJ1-1
d_call: TRBD1
cdr3_nt: TGTGCCAGCAGTTTCCTGCGGGACAGGGAGGGGGATCCGATGAACACTGAAGCTTTCTTT
cdr3_aa: CASSFLRDREGDPMNTEAFF

v_call: TRBV9
j_call: TRBJ1-1
d_call: -
cdr3_nt: TGTGCCAGCAGCGTAGACGGACACACAGCCAATGAAGCTTTCTTT
cdr3_aa: CASSVDGHTANEAFF

v_call: TRBV30
j_call: TRBJ2-5
d_call: TRBD2
cdr3_nt: TGTGCCTGGAGTCGGGGGGTAGGAGAGACCCAGTACTTC
cdr3_aa: CAWSRGVGETQYF

v_call: TRBV7-2
j_call: TRBJ1-6
d_call: -
cdr3_nt: TGTGCCAGCAGCTTAGTCATTGAGACCGGGCCACTTTTATTCTTT
cdr3_aa: CASSLVIETGPLLFF

v_call: TRBV27
j_call: TRBJ2-2
d_call: -
cdr3_nt: TGTGCCAGCACCTCCCCCGGGACACAGAACACCGGGGAGCTGTTTTTT
cdr3_aa: CASTSPGTQNTGELFF

v_call: TRBV3-1/TRBV3-2
j_call: TRBJ1-2
d_call: -
cdr3_nt: TGTGCCAGCAGCCAAGATGTCGCAGCTTTCCTCTATGGCTACACCTTC
cdr3_aa: CASSQDVAAFLYGYTF

v_call: TRBV7-2
j_call: TRBJ1-1
d_call: TRBD1
cdr3_nt: TGTGCCAGCAGCTGGACAGGGGTAACTGAAGCTTTCTTT
cdr3_aa: CASSWTGVTEAFF

v_call: TRBV9
j_call: TRBJ1-2
d_call: -
cdr3_nt: TGTGCCAGCAGCGCGAGAGGACGACCTCAGGATGACACCTTC
cdr3_aa: CASSARGRPQDDTF

v_call: TRBV6-5
j_call: TRBJ2-5
d_call: -
cdr3_nt: TGTGCCAGCAGTTTCCGGGGCTACCAAGAGACCCAGTACTTC
cdr3_aa: CASSFRGYQETQYF

v_call: TRBV5-1
j_call: TRBJ2-5
d_call: -
cdr3_nt: TGCGCCAGCAGCAGGAGGGGACAGTACCAAGAGACCCAGTACTTC
cdr3_aa: CASSRRGQYQETQYF

v_call: TRBV19
j_call: TRBJ1-6
d_call: -
cdr3_nt: TGTGCCAGTGGGACGGACGTTTATAATTCACCCCTCCACTTT
cdr3_aa: CASGTDVYNSPLHF

v_call: TRBV25-1
j_call: TRBJ2-7
d_call: -
cdr3_nt: TGTGCCAGCAGTGGATTCGGACAGTCCTACGAGCAGTACTTC
cdr3_aa: CASSGFGQSYEQYF

v_call: TRBV7-9
j_call: TRBJ1-2
d_call: -
cdr3_nt: TGTGCCAGCAGCCGCCCTGCACTTAACTATGGCTACACCTTC
cdr3_aa: CASSRPALNYGYTF

v_call: TRBV19
j_call: TRBJ1-2
d_call: TRBD1
cdr3_nt: TGTGCCAGTAGTTGGACAGGGGAAAACTATGGCTACACCTTC
cdr3_aa: CASSWTGENYGYTF

v_call: TRBV6-2/TRBV6-3
j_call: TRBJ2-4
d_call: TRBD2
cdr3_nt: TGTGCCAGCAGTTACTCGTACCGGGGGGAATACATTCAGTACTTC
cdr3_aa: CASSYSYRGEYIQYF